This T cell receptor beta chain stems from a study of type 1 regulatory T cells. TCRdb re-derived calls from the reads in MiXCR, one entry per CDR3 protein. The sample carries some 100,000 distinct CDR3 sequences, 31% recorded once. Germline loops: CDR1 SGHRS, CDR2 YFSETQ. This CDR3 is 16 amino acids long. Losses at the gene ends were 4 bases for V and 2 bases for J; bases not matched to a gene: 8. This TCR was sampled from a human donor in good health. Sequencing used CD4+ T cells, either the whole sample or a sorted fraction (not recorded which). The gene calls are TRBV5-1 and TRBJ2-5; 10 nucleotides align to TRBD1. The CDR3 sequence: CASSPLGQGGQETQYF. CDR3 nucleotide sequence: TGCGCCAGCAGCCCCCTCGGACAGGGGGGGCAAGAGACCCAGTACTTC.